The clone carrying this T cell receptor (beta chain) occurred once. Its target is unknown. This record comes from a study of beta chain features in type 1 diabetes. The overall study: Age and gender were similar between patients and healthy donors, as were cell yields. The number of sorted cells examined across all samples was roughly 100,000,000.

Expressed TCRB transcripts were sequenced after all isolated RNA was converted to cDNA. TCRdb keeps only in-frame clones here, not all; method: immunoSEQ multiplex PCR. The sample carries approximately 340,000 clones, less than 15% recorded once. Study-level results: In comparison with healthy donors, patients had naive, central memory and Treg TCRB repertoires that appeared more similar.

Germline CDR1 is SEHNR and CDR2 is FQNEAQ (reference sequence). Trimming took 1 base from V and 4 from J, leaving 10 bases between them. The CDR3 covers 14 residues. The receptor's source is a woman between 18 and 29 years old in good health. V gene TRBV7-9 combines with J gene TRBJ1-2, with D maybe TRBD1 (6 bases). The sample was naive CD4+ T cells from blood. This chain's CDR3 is CASSLGSGAYGYTF. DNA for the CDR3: TGTGCCAGCAGCTTAGGTTCAGGGGCCTATGGCTACACCTTC.